Listed below are T cell receptor beta chains from one sample, sequenced in a study of T cells in Graves' hyperthyroidism and ophthalmopathy. TCRdb recomputed calls from the multiplex PCR reads with MiXCR, one row per CDR3 protein. The table shows 600,000 to 650,000 distinct CDR3 sequences, with around 15% occurring only once. Sequenced material: blood. Receptors were obtained from a woman aged 25 to 45 with Graves' hyperthyroidism. The CDR3 runs from the conserved cysteine through the conserved F or W. D genes are given only for firm matches. A row's size may be missing; if present it is once, few, many or a size class.

D: TRBD1
length: 16
J: TRBJ2-3
size: few
V: TRBV19
CDR3: CASSMILDRASDTQYF
DNA: TGTGCCAGTAGTATGATTTTGGACAGGGCGTCAGATACGCAGTATTTT

D: NA
length: 16
J: TRBJ2-7
size: NA
V: TRBV4-1
CDR3: CASSQGPGPGPYEQYF
DNA: TGCGCCAGCAGCCAAGGTCCGGGGCCAGGGCCCTACGAGCAGTACTTC

D: TRBD2
length: 20
J: TRBJ2-1
size: few
V: TRBV29-1
CDR3: CSVARRGTSGKGRSYNEQFF
DNA: TGCAGCGTTGCCCGACGAGGGACTAGCGGGAAGGGAAGATCCTACAATGAGCAGTTCTTC

D: NA
length: 9
J: TRBJ1-2
size: many
V: TRBV6-1
CDR3: CASSEGYTF
DNA: TGTGCCAGCAGTGAAGGCTACACCTTC

D: NA
length: 11
J: TRBJ2-1
size: NA
V: TRBV11-2
CDR3: CASSLRQTQFF
DNA: TGTGCCAGCAGCTTAAGGCAGACCCAGTTCTTC

D: NA
length: 15
J: TRBJ2-5
size: many
V: TRBV11-2
CDR3: CASTLGATGQETQYF
DNA: TGTGCCAGCACCCTAGGAGCGACAGGCCAAGAGACCCAGTACTTC

D: TRBD1
length: 14
J: TRBJ2-2
size: many
V: TRBV12-3/TRBV12-4
CDR3: CASSDRGGTGELFF
DNA: TGTGCCAGCAGCGACAGGGGTGGCACCGGGGAGCTGTTTTTT

D: NA
length: 16
J: TRBJ1-1
size: NA
V: TRBV29-1
CDR3: CSVEDQMTTLNTEAFF
DNA: TGCAGCGTTGAAGATCAAATGACGACTTTGAACACTGAAGCTTTCTTT

D: NA
length: 15
J: TRBJ2-7
size: few
V: TRBV19
CDR3: CASSIKTVGTSEQYF
DNA: TGTGCCAGTAGTATTAAGACAGTAGGAACCTCCGAGCAGTACTTC

D: NA
length: 13
J: TRBJ2-3
size: NA
V: TRBV29-1
CDR3: CSVSQETTDTQYF
DNA: TGCAGCGTTTCCCAGGAAACCACAGATACGCAGTATTTT

D: TRBD2
length: 15
J: TRBJ2-5
size: few
V: TRBV2
CDR3: CASSETSGRGGTQYF
DNA: TGTGCCAGCAGTGAGACTAGCGGGAGGGGGGGGACCCAGTACTTC